This T cell receptor beta chain came from a study of blood T cells in healthy people across ages. From germline, CDR1 is MNHEY and CDR2 SVGAGI. V gave up 8 bases and J gave up 1 base, with 12 bases separating them. The CDR3 length is 15 residues. General study points: More naive CD4+ cells and higher diversity marked long-lived donors relative to aged donors.

A remark on this clonotype: The target antigen is unknown.

Alongside a J-beta primer mix, a sample-barcoded 5' primer served in a second PCR lasting roughly 7 to 12 cycles. Using its own MiXCR run on the 5' RACE reads, TCRdb lists one record per CDR3 protein. The sample includes roughly 700,000 distinct CDR3 sequences, roughly 50% of them seen just once. Sequenced material: blood. The rearrangement joins TRBV6-5 to TRBJ2-6; D unclear. The clonotype originates from an older woman in good health. CDR3 residues: CASRPTPSGANVLTF. The CDR3 coding sequence is TGTGCCAGCCGACCGACTCCATCTGGGGCCAACGTCCTGACTTTC.